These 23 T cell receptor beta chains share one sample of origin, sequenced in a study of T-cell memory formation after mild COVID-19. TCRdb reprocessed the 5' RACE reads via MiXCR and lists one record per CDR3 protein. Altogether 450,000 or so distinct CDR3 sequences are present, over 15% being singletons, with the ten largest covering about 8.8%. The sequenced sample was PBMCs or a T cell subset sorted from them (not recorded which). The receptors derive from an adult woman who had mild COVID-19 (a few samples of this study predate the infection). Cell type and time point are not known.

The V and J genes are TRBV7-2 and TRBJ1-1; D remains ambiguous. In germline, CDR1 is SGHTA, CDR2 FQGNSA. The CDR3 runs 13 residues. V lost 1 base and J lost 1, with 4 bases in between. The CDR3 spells CASSLETNTEAFF. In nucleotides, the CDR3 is TGTGCCAGCAGCTTAGAGACGAACACTGAAGCTTTCTTT.

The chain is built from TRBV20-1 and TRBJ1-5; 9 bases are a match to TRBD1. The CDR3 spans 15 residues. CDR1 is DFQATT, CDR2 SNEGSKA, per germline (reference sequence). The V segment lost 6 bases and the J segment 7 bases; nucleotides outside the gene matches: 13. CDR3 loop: CSALEGGTGNQPQHF. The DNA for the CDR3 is TGCAGTGCACTAGAGGGGGGGACAGGGAACCAGCCCCAGCATTTT.

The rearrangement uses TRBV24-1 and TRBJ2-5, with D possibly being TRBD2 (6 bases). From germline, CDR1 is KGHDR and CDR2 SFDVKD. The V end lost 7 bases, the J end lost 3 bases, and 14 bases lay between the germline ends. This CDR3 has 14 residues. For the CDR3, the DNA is TGTGCCACCAGCGGATGGGGGGAGGAAGAGACCCAGTACTTC. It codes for CATSGWGEEETQYF.

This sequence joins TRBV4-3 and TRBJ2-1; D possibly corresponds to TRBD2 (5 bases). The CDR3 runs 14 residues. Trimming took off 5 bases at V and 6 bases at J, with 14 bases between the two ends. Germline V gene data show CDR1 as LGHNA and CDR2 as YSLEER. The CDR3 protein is CASSFRASGNEQFF. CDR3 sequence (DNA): TGCGCCAGCAGCTTCCGGGCGAGCGGCAATGAGCAGTTCTTC.

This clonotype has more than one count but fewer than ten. This CDR3 is CAISEPIGDANEQFF. Written as DNA, the CDR3 is TGTGCCATCAGTGAGCCGATTGGAGACGCCAATGAGCAGTTCTTC. The chain carries TRBV10-3 and TRBJ2-1; D gene uncertain. Germline assignment: CDR1 ENHRY and CDR2 SYGVKD. The CDR3 extends over 15 amino acids. With 2 bases removed from V and 6 bases from J, the gap between germline ends came to 14 bases.

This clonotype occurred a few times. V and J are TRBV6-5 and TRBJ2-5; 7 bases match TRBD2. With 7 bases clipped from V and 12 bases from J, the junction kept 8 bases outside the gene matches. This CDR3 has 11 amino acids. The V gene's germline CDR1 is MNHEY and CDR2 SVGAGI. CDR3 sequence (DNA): TGTGCCAGCATGGAGACTAGCAGGGAGTACTTC. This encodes CASMETSREYF.

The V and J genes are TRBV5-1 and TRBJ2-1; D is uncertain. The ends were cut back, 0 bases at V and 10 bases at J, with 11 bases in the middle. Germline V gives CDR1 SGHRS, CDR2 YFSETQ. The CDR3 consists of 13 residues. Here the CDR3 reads CASSLVRASEQFF. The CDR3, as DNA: TGCGCCAGCAGCTTGGTTAGAGCAAGCGAGCAGTTCTTC.

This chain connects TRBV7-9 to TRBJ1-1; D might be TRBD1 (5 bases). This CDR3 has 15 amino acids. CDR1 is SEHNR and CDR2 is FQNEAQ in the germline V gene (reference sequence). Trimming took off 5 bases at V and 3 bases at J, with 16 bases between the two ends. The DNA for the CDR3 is TGTGCCAGCAGCACCATCAACAGGCCGGACACTGAAGCTTTCTTT. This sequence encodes CASSTINRPDTEAFF.

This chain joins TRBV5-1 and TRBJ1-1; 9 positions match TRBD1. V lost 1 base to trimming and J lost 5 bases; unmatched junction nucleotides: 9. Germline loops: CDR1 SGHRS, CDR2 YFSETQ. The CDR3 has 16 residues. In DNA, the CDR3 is TGCGCCAGCAGCTTGTTTACAGGGGGCGGTTGGACTGAAGCTTTCTTT. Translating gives CASSLFTGGGWTEAFF.

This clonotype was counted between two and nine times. Here the CDR3 reads CASSLASGTGSYEQYF. The DNA of the CDR3 is TGCGCCAGCAGCTTGGCCTCCGGGACAGGTTCCTACGAGCAGTACTTC. The rearrangement uses TRBV5-1 and TRBJ2-7, with 8 positions matching TRBD1. The V segment lost 0 bases and the J segment 1 base; nucleotides outside the gene matches: 6. Looked up from germline, CDR1 is SGHRS and CDR2 is YFSETQ. The CDR3 is 16 amino acids.

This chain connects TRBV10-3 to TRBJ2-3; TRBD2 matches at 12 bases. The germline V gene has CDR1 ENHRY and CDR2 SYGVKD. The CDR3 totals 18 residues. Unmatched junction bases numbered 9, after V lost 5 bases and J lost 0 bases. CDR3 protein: CAISPRLGTSGSTDTQYF. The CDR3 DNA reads TGTGCCATCAGTCCGAGGTTGGGGACTAGCGGGAGCACAGATACGCAGTATTTT.

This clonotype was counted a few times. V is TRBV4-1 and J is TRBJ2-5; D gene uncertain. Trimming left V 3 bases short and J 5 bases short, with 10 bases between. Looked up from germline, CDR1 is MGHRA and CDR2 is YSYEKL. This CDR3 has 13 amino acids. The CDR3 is CASSQGPLETQYF. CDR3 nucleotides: TGCGCCAGCAGCCAGGGCCCCCTGGAGACCCAGTACTTC.

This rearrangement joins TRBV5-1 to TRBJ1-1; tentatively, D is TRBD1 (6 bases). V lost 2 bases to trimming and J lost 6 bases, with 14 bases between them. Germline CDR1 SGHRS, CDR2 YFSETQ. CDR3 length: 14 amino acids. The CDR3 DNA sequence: TGCGCCAGCAGCTTCGGCAGGGGAAGGCCTGAAGCTTTCTTT. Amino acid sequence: CASSFGRGRPEAFF.

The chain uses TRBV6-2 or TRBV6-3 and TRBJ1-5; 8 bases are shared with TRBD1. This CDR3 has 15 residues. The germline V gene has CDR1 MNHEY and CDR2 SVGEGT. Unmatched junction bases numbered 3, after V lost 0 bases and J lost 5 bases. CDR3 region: CASSYSSRGHQPQHF. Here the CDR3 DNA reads TGTGCCAGCAGTTACTCTTCCAGGGGGCATCAGCCCCAGCATTTT.

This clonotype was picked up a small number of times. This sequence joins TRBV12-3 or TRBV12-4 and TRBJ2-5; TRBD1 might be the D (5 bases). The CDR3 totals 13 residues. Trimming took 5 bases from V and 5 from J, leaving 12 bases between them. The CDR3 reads CASSPDSRETQYF. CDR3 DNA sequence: TGTGCCAGCAGTCCCGACAGTCGTGAGACCCAGTACTTC.

CDR3 DNA: TGTGCCAGCTCACCCGCTGGGCCTCAACGTTATGGCTACACCTTC. Translated: CASSPAGPQRYGYTF. This chain uses TRBV18 with TRBJ1-2, with D unresolved. This CDR3 has 15 amino acids. Looked up from germline, CDR1 is KGHSH and CDR2 is LQKENI. Trimming took off 3 bases at V and 5 bases at J, with 16 bases between the two ends.

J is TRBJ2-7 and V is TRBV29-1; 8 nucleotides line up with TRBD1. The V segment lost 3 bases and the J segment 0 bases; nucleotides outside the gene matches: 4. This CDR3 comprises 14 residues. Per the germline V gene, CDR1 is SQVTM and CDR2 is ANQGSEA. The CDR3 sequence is CSVDRQGSSYEQYF. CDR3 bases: TGCAGCGTTGATAGACAGGGGAGCTCCTACGAGCAGTACTTC.

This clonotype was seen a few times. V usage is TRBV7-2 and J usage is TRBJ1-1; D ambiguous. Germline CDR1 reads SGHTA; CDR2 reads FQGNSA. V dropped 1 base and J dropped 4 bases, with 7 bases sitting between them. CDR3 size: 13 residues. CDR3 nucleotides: TGTGCCAGCAGCTTAGAGTCGGGCACTGAAGCTTTCTTT. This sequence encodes CASSLESGTEAFF.

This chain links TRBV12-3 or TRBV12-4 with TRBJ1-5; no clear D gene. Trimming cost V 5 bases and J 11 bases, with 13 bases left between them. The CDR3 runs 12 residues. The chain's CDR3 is CASSGMTGSQHF. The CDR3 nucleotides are TGTGCCAGCAGTGGCATGACGGGGTCCCAGCATTTT.

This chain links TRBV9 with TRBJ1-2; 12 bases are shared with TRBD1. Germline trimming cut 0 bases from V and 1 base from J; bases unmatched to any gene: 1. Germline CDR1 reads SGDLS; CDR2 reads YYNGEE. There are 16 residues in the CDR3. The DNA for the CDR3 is TGTGCCAGCAGCGTAGGGGACAGGGGGCATAACTATGGCTACACCTTC. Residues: CASSVGDRGHNYGYTF. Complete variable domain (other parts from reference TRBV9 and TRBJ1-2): DSGVTQTPKHLITATGQRVTLRCSPRSGDLSVYWYQQSLDQGLQFLIQYYNGEERAKGNILERFSAQQFPDLHSELNLSSLELGDSALYFCASSVGDRGHNYGYTFGSGTRLTVV.

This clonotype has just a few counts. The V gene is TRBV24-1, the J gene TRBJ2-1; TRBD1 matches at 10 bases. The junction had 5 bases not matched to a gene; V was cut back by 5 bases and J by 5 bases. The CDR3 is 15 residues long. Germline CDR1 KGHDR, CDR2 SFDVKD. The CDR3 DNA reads TGTGCCACCAGTGGCGGACAGGGGGTTAACAATGAGCAGTTCTTC. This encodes CATSGGQGVNNEQFF.

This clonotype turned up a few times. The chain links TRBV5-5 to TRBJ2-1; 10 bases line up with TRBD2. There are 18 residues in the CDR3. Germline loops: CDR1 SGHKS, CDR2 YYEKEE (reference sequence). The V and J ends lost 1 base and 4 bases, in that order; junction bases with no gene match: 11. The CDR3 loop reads CASSLFIVVTSGYNEQFF. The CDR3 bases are TGTGCCAGCAGCTTGTTTATAGTAGTGACTAGCGGGTACAATGAGCAGTTCTTC.

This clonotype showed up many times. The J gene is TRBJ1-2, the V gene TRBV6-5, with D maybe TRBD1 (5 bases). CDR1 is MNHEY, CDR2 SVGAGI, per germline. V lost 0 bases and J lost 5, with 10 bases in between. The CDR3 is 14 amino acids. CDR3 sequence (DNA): TGTGCCAGCAGTTACTCAGGGGAGGCGTATGGCTACACCTTC. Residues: CASSYSGEAYGYTF.